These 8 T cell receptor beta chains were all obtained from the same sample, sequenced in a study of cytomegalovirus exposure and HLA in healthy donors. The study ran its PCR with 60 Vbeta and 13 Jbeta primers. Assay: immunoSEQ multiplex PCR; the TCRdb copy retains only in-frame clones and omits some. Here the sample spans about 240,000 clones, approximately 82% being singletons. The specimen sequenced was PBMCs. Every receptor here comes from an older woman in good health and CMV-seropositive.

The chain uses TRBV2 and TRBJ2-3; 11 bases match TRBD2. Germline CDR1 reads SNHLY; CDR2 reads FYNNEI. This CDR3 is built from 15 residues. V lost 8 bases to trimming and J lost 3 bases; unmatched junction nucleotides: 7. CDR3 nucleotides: TGTGCCAGCCGTTCGGGACTAGCGGTTACAGATACGCAGTATTTT. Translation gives CASRSGLAVTDTQYF.

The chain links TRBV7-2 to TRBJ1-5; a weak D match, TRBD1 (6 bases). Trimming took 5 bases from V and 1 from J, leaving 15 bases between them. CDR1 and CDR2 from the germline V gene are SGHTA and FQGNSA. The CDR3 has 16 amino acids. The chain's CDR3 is CASSEGVRGSNQPQHF. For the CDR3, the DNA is TGTGCCAGCAGCGAAGGCGTAAGGGGGAGCAATCAGCCCCAGCATTTT.

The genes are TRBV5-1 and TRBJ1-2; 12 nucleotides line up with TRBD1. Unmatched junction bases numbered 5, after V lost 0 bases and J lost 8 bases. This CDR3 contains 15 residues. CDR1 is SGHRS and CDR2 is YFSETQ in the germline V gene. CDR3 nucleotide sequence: TGCGCCAGCAGCTTGGCCGGGACAGGGGGCGAGGGCTACACCTTC. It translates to CASSLAGTGGEGYTF.

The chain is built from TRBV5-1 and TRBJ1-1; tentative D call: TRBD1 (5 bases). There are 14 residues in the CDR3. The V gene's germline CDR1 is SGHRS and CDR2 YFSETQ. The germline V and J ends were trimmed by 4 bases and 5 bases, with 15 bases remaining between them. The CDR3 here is CASSPPGGATEAFF. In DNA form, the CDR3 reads TGCGCCAGCAGCCCGCCGGGAGGGGCTACTGAAGCTTTCTTT.

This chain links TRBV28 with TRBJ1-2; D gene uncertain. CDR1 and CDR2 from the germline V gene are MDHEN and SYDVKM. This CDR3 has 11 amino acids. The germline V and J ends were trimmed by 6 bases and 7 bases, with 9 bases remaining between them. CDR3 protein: CASRIRSGYTF. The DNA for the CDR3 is TGTGCCAGCAGGATAAGGAGTGGCTACACCTTC.

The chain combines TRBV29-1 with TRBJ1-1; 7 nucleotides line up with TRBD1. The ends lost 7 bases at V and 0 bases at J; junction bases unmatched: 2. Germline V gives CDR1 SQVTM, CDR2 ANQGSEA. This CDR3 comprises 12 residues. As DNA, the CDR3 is TGCAGCGCTGGACAGGTGAACACTGAAGCTTTCTTT. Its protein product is CSAGQVNTEAFF.

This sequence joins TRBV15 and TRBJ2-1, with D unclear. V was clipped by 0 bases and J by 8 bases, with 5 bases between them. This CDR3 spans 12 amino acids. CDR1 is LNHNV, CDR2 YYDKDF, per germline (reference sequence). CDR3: CATSRDPDEQFF. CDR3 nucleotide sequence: TGTGCCACCAGCAGAGATCCGGATGAGCAGTTCTTC.

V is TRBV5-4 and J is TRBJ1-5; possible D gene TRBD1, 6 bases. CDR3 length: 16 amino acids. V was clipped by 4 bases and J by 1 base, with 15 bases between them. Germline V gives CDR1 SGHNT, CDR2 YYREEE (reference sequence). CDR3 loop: CASSEGGMLSNQPQHF. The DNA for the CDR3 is TGTGCCAGCAGCGAGGGGGGGATGTTGAGCAATCAGCCCCAGCATTTT.